One T cell receptor (beta chain) is described in this entry. Its antigen is still unknown. The germline V gene encodes CDR1 SGHKS and CDR2 YYEKEE (reference sequence). CDR3 length: 14 amino acids. Trimming pared 2 bases from V and 2 bases from J, leaving 11 bases between. The sample comes from a study of shared clonotypes between healthy human individuals. Adults of Caucasian background living in Nashville, Tennessee made up all donors. Only in-frame clones appear in the TCRdb table, and some are missing; sequencing was by immunoSEQ multiplex PCR. The sample yields some 2.4 million clones, 90% to 95% seen once. Whole-study results and caveats: The naive CD4 repertoires of several donors were compared, and around 4.7% of clonotypes were shared. All-four-donor shared clonotypes had higher generation probabilities than non-shared clonotypes did.

The sample taken for sequencing was naive CD4+ T cells from PBMCs. As for subset: CD45RA+ positively selected. The receptor was isolated from a man between 18 and 35 years old in good health. Some clones in this sample may be carry-over from other donors' samples. V and J are TRBV5-5 and TRBJ2-7; weak D call: TRBD2 (6 bases). The CDR3 region has the DNA TGTGCCAGCAGCTTCGGGACTGACCCCTACGAGCAGTACTTC. It specifies CASSFGTDPYEQYF. The variable domain in full, with the rest retrieved from reference TRBV5-5 and TRBJ2-7, is DAGVTQSPTHLIKTRGQQVTLRCSPISGHKSVSWYQQVLGQGPQFIFQYYEKEERGRGNFPDRFSARQFPNYSSELNVNALLLGDSALYLCASSFGTDPYEQYFGPGTRLTVT.